The rows below give T cell receptor beta chains drawn from one sample of a study of T cell responses to AZD1222 COVID-19 vaccine. Using immunoSEQ multiplex PCR, the repertoire was profiled, and TCRdb retains in-frame clones only, with some absent. The sample shows 99,000 or so clones, around 86% of them seen only once. The input for sequencing was peripheral blood, taken 28 days after the second dose of the MenACWY control vaccine. These receptors all stem from an adult who received the MenACWY meningococcal vaccine as a control. The CDR3 runs from the conserved cysteine through the conserved F or W. The D gene is left open where the match is weak. For some rows the clone size is stated as once, few or many, or as a class when expanded; others skip it.

d_call	v_call	cdr3_length	j_call	clone_size	cdr3_nt	cdr3_aa
TRBD2	TRBV10-2	15	TRBJ2-7	.	TGCGCCAGCAGTTCGGGGACTAGCGGGGTTTACGAGCAGTACTTC	CASSSGTSGVYEQYF
.	TRBV5-1	14	TRBJ2-1	.	TGCGCCAGCAGCCCTGGTTCGAGCAGCATTGAGCAGTTCTTC	CASSPGSSSIEQFF
TRBD1	TRBV7-2	16	TRBJ2-7	.	TGTGCCAGCAGCTTAGCTATTGGGACAGGGTGGTACGAGCAGTACTTC	CASSLAIGTGWYEQYF
.	TRBV7-9	13	TRBJ1-1	.	TGTGCCAGCAGCTTAGCGAGAATAACTGAAGCTTTCTTT	CASSLARITEAFF
TRBD1	TRBV3-1/TRBV3-2	13	TRBJ1-1	.	TGTGCCAGCAGCCAAGTCCGGGACAGTGAAGCTTTCTTT	CASSQVRDSEAFF
.	TRBV6-2/TRBV6-3	16	TRBJ2-7	many	TGTGCCAGCAGCCTAATCCGATCCGGGTCGATTTACGAGCAGTACTTC	CASSLIRSGSIYEQYF
.	TRBV5-5	12	TRBJ2-3	.	TGTGCCAGCAGCCCTCCGCTGGATACGCAGTATTTT	CASSPPLDTQYF
TRBD1	TRBV19	16	TRBJ2-4	.	TGTGCCAGTAGTATAGGGGACAGGGGGTATGCGGACATTCAGTACTTC	CASSIGDRGYADIQYF
.	TRBV28	12	TRBJ2-6	.	TGTGCCAGCAGTTTGGGTAGCAGGAACCTGACTTTC	CASSLGSRNLTF
.	TRBV7-9	14	TRBJ1-2	.	TGTGCCAGCAGCTTAGCGGGCGCCGGCTATGGCTACACCTTC	CASSLAGAGYGYTF
.	TRBV28	13	TRBJ1-1	.	TGTGCCAGCAGTTTACGGGGGATCCCTGAAGCTTTCTTT	CASSLRGIPEAFF
.	TRBV19	14	TRBJ1-2	.	TGTGCCAGTAGTCCAGGGGTCGCCAACTATGGCTACACCTTC	CASSPGVANYGYTF
.	TRBV7-2	16	TRBJ2-3	.	TGTGCCAGCAACGGAGCAAAGGTACGGCGCACAGATACGCAGTATTTT	CASNGAKVRRTDTQYF
TRBD2	TRBV5-4	14	TRBJ2-7	.	TGTGCCAGCAGCTTGAAAGGGAGGGCCTACGAGCAGTACTTC	CASSLKGRAYEQYF
.	TRBV9	15	TRBJ1-6	.	TGTGCCAGCAGCGTAGGGGGACACCTTGGGTCACCCCTCCACTTT	CASSVGGHLGSPLHF
.	TRBV5-4	15	TRBJ1-2	.	TGTGCCAGCAGAGGGGACCCAGGGGAGATTTATGGCTACACCTTC	CASRGDPGEIYGYTF
.	TRBV7-9	15	TRBJ1-5	.	TGTGCCAGCAGCCCATCGACAGGTCTCAATCAGCCCCAGCATTTT	CASSPSTGLNQPQHF
TRBD1	TRBV9	16	TRBJ1-2	.	TGTGCCAGCAGCGCTACGGACAGGCCGTGGAGCTATGGCTACACCTTC	CASSATDRPWSYGYTF
TRBD1	TRBV19	14	TRBJ2-2	few	TGTGCCAGTAGTATTCGAGGGGGCGCCGGGGAGCTGTTTTTT	CASSIRGGAGELFF
TRBD1	TRBV7-9	18	TRBJ1-5	.	TGTGCCAGCAGCTTAGGGGCCGGACAGGGACCGATGGGTCAGCCCCAGCATTTT	CASSLGAGQGPMGQPQHF
TRBD1	TRBV29-1	14	TRBJ1-2	.	TGCAGCGTCGGGGGACAGGGAGGTAACTATGGCTACACCTTC	CSVGGQGGNYGYTF
TRBD2	TRBV7-3	15	TRBJ2-1	.	TGTGCCAGCAGCTTAGGGACTAGCGGGGGGAATGAGCAGTTCTTC	CASSLGTSGGNEQFF
TRBD1	TRBV30	14	TRBJ1-2	.	TGTGCCTGGAGTGGAGGGACAGGCCTAGGGGGCTACACCTTC	CAWSGGTGLGGYTF
TRBD2	TRBV7-9	15	TRBJ2-5	.	TGTGCCAGCAGCCGGGGGACTAGCGGCCAAGAGACCCAGTACTTC	CASSRGTSGQETQYF
TRBD2	TRBV19	15	TRBJ2-1	.	TGTGCCAGCCGTAAGGGCCTAGCGGGGGGAAATGAGCAGTTCTTC	CASRKGLAGGNEQFF
.	TRBV4-2	17	TRBJ1-2	.	TGTGCCAGCAGCCAAGTTTTTTCGGGACGGACTAACTATGGCTACACCTTC	CASSQVFSGRTNYGYTF
.	TRBV7-3	15	TRBJ1-3	.	TGTGCCAGCAGGTCCGGGGGAGCCGTAGCTGACACCATATATTTT	CASRSGGAVADTIYF
.	TRBV30	13	TRBJ1-1	.	TGTGCCTGGACGGCAGGGGTGAACACTGAAGCTTTCTTT	CAWTAGVNTEAFF
TRBD1	TRBV4-3	16	TRBJ2-5	.	TGCGCCAGCAGCCAAGATCGCTTGACAGGGGGAGAGACCCAGTACTTC	CASSQDRLTGGETQYF
.	TRBV11-2	15	TRBJ1-1	.	TGTGCCAGCAGCTCTAGTTTGGGACGGCCCACTGAAGCTTTCTTT	CASSSSLGRPTEAFF
.	TRBV4-3	15	TRBJ2-3	.	TGCGCCAGCAGCCTCCAGACAGCATACCGGGATACGCAGTATTTT	CASSLQTAYRDTQYF
TRBD1	TRBV6-5	14	TRBJ1-2	.	TGTGCCAGCAGTAAGGACAGGGATACAGATGGCTACACCTTC	CASSKDRDTDGYTF
.	TRBV11-2	14	TRBJ1-2	.	TGTGCCAGCAGCCCCGGGTGGCAGGGGCGCGGGTACACCTTC	CASSPGWQGRGYTF
.	TRBV6-6	12	TRBJ2-5	.	TGTGCCAGCAGCTGGGACTCGGAGACCCAGTACTTC	CASSWDSETQYF
TRBD1	TRBV7-8	14	TRBJ1-1	.	TGTGCCAGCAGCGCACAGGGGTGGAACACTGAAGCTTTCTTT	CASSAQGWNTEAFF
.	TRBV10-3	14	TRBJ1-2	.	TGTGCCATCAGCCAGGGATCAGCTAACTATGGCTACACCTTC	CAISQGSANYGYTF
.	TRBV7-2	14	TRBJ2-7	.	TGTGCCAGCAGCTTAGGTGGGATCTCCTACGAGCAGTACTTC	CASSLGGISYEQYF
TRBD1	TRBV7-3	14	TRBJ2-1	.	TGTGCCAGCAGCGCCGGGACAGGGGGGAATGAGCAGTTCTTC	CASSAGTGGNEQFF
TRBD1	TRBV7-9	15	TRBJ1-6	.	TGTGCCAGCAGCTTAGGGGGACAGGCCTATTCACCCCTCCACTTT	CASSLGGQAYSPLHF
.	TRBV18	14	TRBJ2-3	.	TGTGCCAGCTCAGACCCTATCCGCACAGATACGCAGTATTTT	CASSDPIRTDTQYF
.	TRBV12-3/TRBV12-4	12	TRBJ2-3	.	TGTGCCAGCACCTCGGTGGGAGATACGCAGTATTTT	CASTSVGDTQYF
.	TRBV4-3	14	TRBJ2-5	.	TGCGCCAGCAGCCAAGAATTGCAGGGAGAGACCCAGTACTTC	CASSQELQGETQYF
TRBD1	TRBV2	13	TRBJ1-6	.	TGTGCCAGCAGGGGGACAGAGAATTCACCCCTCCACTTT	CASRGTENSPLHF
TRBD1	TRBV5-1	15	TRBJ1-1	.	TGCGCCATCCTAGAGACAGGGGAGAGGAGGACTGAAGCTTTCTTT	CAILETGERRTEAFF
.	TRBV28	15	TRBJ2-2	.	TGTGCCAGCAGTTCCCGACAGGCTCACACCGGGGAGCTGTTTTTT	CASSSRQAHTGELFF
.	TRBV14	15	TRBJ2-7	few	TGTGCCAGCAGCCAAGTCGGGGCAGGCACCTACGAGCAGTACTTC	CASSQVGAGTYEQYF
TRBD2	TRBV6-2/TRBV6-3	16	TRBJ2-5	.	TGTGCCAGCAGTAAACGACTAGCGGGTGGACAAGAGACCCAGTACTTC	CASSKRLAGGQETQYF
.	TRBV18	13	TRBJ2-7	.	TGTGCCAGCTCCCACGGACAGTCCTACGAGCAGTACTTC	CASSHGQSYEQYF